A selection of T cell receptor beta chains follows, all from one sample in a study of CD8 T cells in Susac syndrome. TCRdb passed the immunoSEQ multiplex PCR reads through MiXCR, listing each CDR3 protein once. Of 100,000 to 150,000 distinct CDR3 sequences detected, more than 90% appear once; the ten largest clones hold around 0.078%. The sample was CD4+ T cells from PBMCs. Receptor source: a human donor in good health. CDR3s include the opening cysteine and the closing phenylalanine or tryptophan. Fields, in order: J gene, D gene, clone size, V gene, CDR3 protein, CDR3 DNA. The D gene is left open where the match is weak. Where a row states a size, it is once, few, many or the class of an expanded clone; other rows omit it.

J gene: TRBJ1-1
D gene: NA
clone size: NA
V gene: TRBV3-1
CDR3 protein: CASSQDQQGWGLVNTEVFF
CDR3 DNA: TGTGCCAGCAGCCAAGATCAGCAGGGCTGGGGTTTAGTGAACACTGAAGTTTTCTTT

J gene: TRBJ1-3
D gene: NA
clone size: NA
V gene: TRBV6-5
CDR3 protein: CASLAGAGNTIYF
CDR3 DNA: TGTGCCAGCCTTGCAGGGGCTGGAAACACCATATATTTT

J gene: TRBJ1-2
D gene: NA
clone size: NA
V gene: TRBV20-1
CDR3 protein: CSARDGHPRGYTF
CDR3 DNA: TGCAGTGCTAGAGATGGGCACCCTAGGGGCTACACCTTC

J gene: TRBJ1-2
D gene: NA
clone size: NA
V gene: TRBV2
CDR3 protein: CASTVQGRYGYTF
CDR3 DNA: TGTGCCAGCACCGTTCAGGGGCGCTATGGCTACACCTTC

J gene: TRBJ1-2
D gene: TRBD1
clone size: NA
V gene: TRBV20-1
CDR3 protein: CSARRDRGPYGYTF
CDR3 DNA: TGCAGTGCGCGCCGGGACAGGGGGCCCTATGGCTACACCTTC

J gene: TRBJ2-5
D gene: NA
clone size: once
V gene: TRBV9
CDR3 protein: CASSVGQQQETQYF
CDR3 DNA: TGTGCCAGCAGCGTAGGACAGCAACAAGAGACCCAGTACTTC

J gene: TRBJ2-1
D gene: NA
clone size: once
V gene: TRBV6-2/TRBV6-3
CDR3 protein: CASSRGRLNEQFF
CDR3 DNA: TGTGCCAGCAGTAGGGGACGTCTCAATGAGCAGTTCTTC

J gene: TRBJ2-1
D gene: TRBD2
clone size: NA
V gene: TRBV10-1
CDR3 protein: CASSEGGPGTSGIVQFF
CDR3 DNA: TGCGCCAGCAGTGAGGGGGGGCCTGGGACTAGCGGGATCGTGCAGTTCTTC

J gene: TRBJ2-7
D gene: NA
clone size: NA
V gene: TRBV10-1
CDR3 protein: CASSENTPYEQYF
CDR3 DNA: TGCGCCAGCAGTGAGAACACCCCCTACGAGCAGTACTTC

J gene: TRBJ1-1
D gene: NA
clone size: NA
V gene: TRBV18
CDR3 protein: CASSPRREGNTEAFF
CDR3 DNA: TGTGCCAGCTCACCACGGCGGGAGGGGAACACTGAAGCTTTCTTT

J gene: TRBJ2-7
D gene: NA
clone size: NA
V gene: TRBV27
CDR3 protein: CASSSPSPLKEQYF
CDR3 DNA: TGTGCCAGCAGTTCCCCGAGCCCCTTGAAGGAGCAGTACTTC

J gene: TRBJ1-1
D gene: NA
clone size: NA
V gene: TRBV4-3
CDR3 protein: CASSPRVGLMNTEAFF
CDR3 DNA: TGCGCCAGCAGCCCGAGAGTGGGATTAATGAACACTGAAGCTTTCTTT

J gene: TRBJ2-1
D gene: NA
clone size: NA
V gene: TRBV5-1
CDR3 protein: CASSLPREYSYNEQFF
CDR3 DNA: TGCGCCAGCAGCCTTCCCCGGGAATATTCCTACAATGAGCAGTTCTTC

J gene: TRBJ2-1
D gene: NA
clone size: NA
V gene: TRBV3-1
CDR3 protein: CASSDYEQFF
CDR3 DNA: TGTGCCAGCAGCGATTATGAGCAGTTCTTC

J gene: TRBJ2-3
D gene: NA
clone size: NA
V gene: TRBV6-5
CDR3 protein: CASSSSFTSTADTQYF
CDR3 DNA: TGTGCCAGCAGTTCCTCATTTACTAGCACGGCAGATACGCAGTATTTT

J gene: TRBJ2-5
D gene: NA
clone size: NA
V gene: TRBV29-1
CDR3 protein: CSAGGRLGPGETQYF
CDR3 DNA: TGCAGCGCTGGGGGTAGATTAGGCCCCGGAGAGACCCAGTACTTC

J gene: TRBJ1-5
D gene: NA
clone size: NA
V gene: TRBV5-4
CDR3 protein: CASSLWQSNQPQHF
CDR3 DNA: TGTGCCAGCAGCTTGTGGCAGAGCAATCAGCCCCAGCATTTT

J gene: TRBJ2-4
D gene: TRBD2
clone size: NA
V gene: TRBV12-3/TRBV12-4
CDR3 protein: CASSDAGVVKNIQYF
CDR3 DNA: TGTGCCAGCAGCGACGCGGGGGTCGTCAAAAACATTCAGTACTTC

J gene: TRBJ1-2
D gene: TRBD1
clone size: NA
V gene: TRBV27
CDR3 protein: CASMRPGQGFGYTF
CDR3 DNA: TGTGCCAGCATGCGGCCGGGACAGGGTTTTGGCTACACCTTC

J gene: TRBJ2-7
D gene: TRBD2
clone size: NA
V gene: TRBV19
CDR3 protein: CASSISVAGVGSYEQYF
CDR3 DNA: TGTGCCAGTAGTATTTCGGTAGCGGGAGTCGGAAGCTACGAGCAGTACTTC

J gene: TRBJ1-5
D gene: TRBD1
clone size: NA
V gene: TRBV7-9
CDR3 protein: CASSSDSRLDRVRGVQHF
CDR3 DNA: TGTGCCAGCAGCTCCGACTCTCGCCTGGACAGGGTAAGAGGGGTCCAGCATTTT

J gene: TRBJ2-7
D gene: NA
clone size: NA
V gene: TRBV7-2
CDR3 protein: CASSSFTGRGEQYF
CDR3 DNA: TGTGCCAGCAGCTCCTTTACAGGACGCGGAGAGCAGTACTTC

J gene: TRBJ2-2
D gene: NA
clone size: NA
V gene: TRBV6-2/TRBV6-3
CDR3 protein: CASTPLRETHTGELFF
CDR3 DNA: TGTGCCAGCACCCCATTGCGGGAAACCCACACCGGGGAGCTGTTTTTT

J gene: TRBJ2-1
D gene: NA
clone size: NA
V gene: TRBV30
CDR3 protein: CAWSHTTVNYNEQFF
CDR3 DNA: TGTGCCTGGTCTCATACGACGGTCAACTACAATGAGCAGTTCTTC

J gene: TRBJ1-2
D gene: NA
clone size: NA
V gene: TRBV7-2
CDR3 protein: CASSSTLAYGYTF
CDR3 DNA: TGTGCCAGCAGCTCTACCTTAGCATATGGCTACACCTTC

J gene: TRBJ2-1
D gene: NA
clone size: NA
V gene: TRBV5-6
CDR3 protein: CASSPILGEQFF
CDR3 DNA: TGTGCCAGCAGCCCTATTTTGGGGGAGCAGTTCTTC

J gene: TRBJ2-1
D gene: NA
clone size: NA
V gene: TRBV30
CDR3 protein: CAWSVRWGDGYNEQFF
CDR3 DNA: TGTGCCTGGAGTGTAAGGTGGGGAGATGGCTACAATGAGCAGTTCTTC

J gene: TRBJ1-2
D gene: NA
clone size: NA
V gene: TRBV20-1
CDR3 protein: CSARIGGADGYTF
CDR3 DNA: TGCAGTGCTAGGATAGGGGGTGCGGACGGCTACACCTTC

J gene: TRBJ2-5
D gene: TRBD2
clone size: NA
V gene: TRBV29-1
CDR3 protein: CSVWKLAGGPLLGETQYF
CDR3 DNA: TGCAGCGTTTGGAAACTAGCGGGAGGGCCTCTCTTGGGTGAGACCCAGTACTTC

J gene: TRBJ2-7
D gene: TRBD2
clone size: few
V gene: TRBV25-1
CDR3 protein: CASRGGGSYEQYF
CDR3 DNA: TGTGCCAGCAGGGGCGGGGGGTCCTACGAGCAGTACTTC

J gene: TRBJ1-2
D gene: NA
clone size: NA
V gene: TRBV7-2
CDR3 protein: CASSSSLGTAIGYTF
CDR3 DNA: TGTGCCAGCAGCTCCTCGCTCGGGACTGCTATCGGCTACACCTTC

J gene: TRBJ2-1
D gene: NA
clone size: NA
V gene: TRBV6-2/TRBV6-3
CDR3 protein: CASSYRVSNEQFF
CDR3 DNA: TGTGCCAGCAGTTATAGAGTGAGTAATGAGCAGTTCTTC

J gene: TRBJ1-1
D gene: NA
clone size: NA
V gene: TRBV20-1
CDR3 protein: CSAPPAGGDIEAFF
CDR3 DNA: TGCAGTGCTCCCCCAGCGGGGGGGGATATTGAAGCTTTCTTT

J gene: TRBJ1-2
D gene: TRBD1
clone size: NA
V gene: TRBV9
CDR3 protein: CASSVVPAGQDRNGYTF
CDR3 DNA: TGTGCCAGCAGCGTAGTGCCCGCGGGACAGGACAGGAATGGCTACACCTTC

J gene: TRBJ2-7
D gene: NA
clone size: NA
V gene: TRBV7-2
CDR3 protein: CASSLGPVLYEQYF
CDR3 DNA: TGTGCCAGCAGCTTGGGACCGGTGCTCTACGAGCAGTACTTC

J gene: TRBJ1-5
D gene: NA
clone size: NA
V gene: TRBV7-6
CDR3 protein: CASSLDGGQPQHF
CDR3 DNA: TGTGCCAGCAGCTTGGACGGGGGTCAGCCCCAGCATTTT

J gene: TRBJ2-7
D gene: NA
clone size: NA
V gene: TRBV12-3/TRBV12-4
CDR3 protein: CASSQTQGTTKQYF
CDR3 DNA: TGTGCCAGCAGCCAAACACAGGGGACTACTAAGCAGTACTTC

J gene: TRBJ2-7
D gene: TRBD2
clone size: once
V gene: TRBV7-9
CDR3 protein: CASSLEQGLVGYEQYF
CDR3 DNA: TGTGCCAGCAGCTTAGAGCAAGGACTAGTCGGCTACGAGCAGTACTTC

J gene: TRBJ2-7
D gene: NA
clone size: NA
V gene: TRBV7-2
CDR3 protein: CASSPRTVGYEQYF
CDR3 DNA: TGTGCCAGCAGCCCTCGGACCGTAGGTTACGAGCAGTACTTC

J gene: TRBJ2-7
D gene: NA
clone size: few
V gene: TRBV29-1
CDR3 protein: CSVEDRRDYEQYF
CDR3 DNA: TGCAGCGTCGAAGACAGAAGGGACTACGAGCAGTACTTC

J gene: TRBJ1-2
D gene: NA
clone size: once
V gene: TRBV20-1
CDR3 protein: CSGSGQTYGYTF
CDR3 DNA: TGCAGTGGTTCGGGTCAAACATATGGCTACACCTTC